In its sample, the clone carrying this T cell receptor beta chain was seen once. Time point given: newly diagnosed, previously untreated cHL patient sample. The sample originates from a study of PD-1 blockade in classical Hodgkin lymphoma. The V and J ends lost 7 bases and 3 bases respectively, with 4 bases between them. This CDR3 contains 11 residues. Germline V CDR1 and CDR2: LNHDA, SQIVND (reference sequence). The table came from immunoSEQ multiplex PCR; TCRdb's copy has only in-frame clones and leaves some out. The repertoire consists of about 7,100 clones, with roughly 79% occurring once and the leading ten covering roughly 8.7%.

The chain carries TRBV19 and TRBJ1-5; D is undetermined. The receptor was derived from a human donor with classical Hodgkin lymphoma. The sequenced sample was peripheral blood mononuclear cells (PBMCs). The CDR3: CASTHNQPQHF. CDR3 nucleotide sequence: TGTGCCAGTACACACAATCAGCCCCAGCATTTT. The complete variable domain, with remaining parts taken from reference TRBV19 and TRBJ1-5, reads DGGITQSPKYLFRKEGQNVTLSCEQNLNHDAMYWYRQDPGQGLRLIYYSQIVNDFQKGDIAEGYSVSREKKESFPLTVTSAQKNPTAFYLCASTHNQPQHFGDGTRLSIL.